This TCR beta chain stems from a study of TIL therapy for anti-PD-1-resistant metastatic lung cancer. Germline loops: CDR1 MDHEN, CDR2 SYDVKM. Trimming at V came to 6 bases and at J to 2 bases, leaving 13 bases not matched to a gene. The CDR3 spans 17 residues. The libraries were made with immunoSEQ v3. Survey-level samples got 1.5 million to 2 million read pairs; deep-level samples got about 5-6.5 million. This table comes from immunoSEQ multiplex PCR, and its TCRdb copy is limited to in-frame clones, with some not included. The data hold about 57,000 clones, with 70% to 80% observed a single time. As to time point: pre-treatment sample, taken before nivolumab and TIL therapy.

The gene calls are TRBV28 and TRBJ2-5; TRBD2 agrees at 9 bases. The sequence was obtained from a woman between 30 and 85 years old with non-small cell lung cancer. The source material was blood, sampled at baseline. CDR3 bases: TGTGCCAGCAGCCATGAAGCGGCTAGCGGGGATCAAGAGACCCAGTACTTC. Its translation: CASSHEAASGDQETQYF.